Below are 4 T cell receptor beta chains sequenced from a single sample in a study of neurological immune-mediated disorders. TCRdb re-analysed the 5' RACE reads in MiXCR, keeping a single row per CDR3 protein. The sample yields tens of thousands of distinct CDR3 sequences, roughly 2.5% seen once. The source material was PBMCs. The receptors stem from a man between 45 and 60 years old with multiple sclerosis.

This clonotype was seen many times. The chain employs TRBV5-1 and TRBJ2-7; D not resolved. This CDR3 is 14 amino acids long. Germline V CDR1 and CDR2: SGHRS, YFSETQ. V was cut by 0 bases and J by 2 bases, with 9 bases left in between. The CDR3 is CASSLEARAYEQYF. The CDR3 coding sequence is TGCGCCAGCAGCTTGGAGGCCAGAGCCTACGAGCAGTACTTC.

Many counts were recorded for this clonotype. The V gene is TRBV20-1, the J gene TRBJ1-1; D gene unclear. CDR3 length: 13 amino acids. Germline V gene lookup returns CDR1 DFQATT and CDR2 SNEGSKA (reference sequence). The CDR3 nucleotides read TGCAGCAGTTCGTTACACATGAACACTGAAGCTTTCTTT. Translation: CSSSLHMNTEAFF.

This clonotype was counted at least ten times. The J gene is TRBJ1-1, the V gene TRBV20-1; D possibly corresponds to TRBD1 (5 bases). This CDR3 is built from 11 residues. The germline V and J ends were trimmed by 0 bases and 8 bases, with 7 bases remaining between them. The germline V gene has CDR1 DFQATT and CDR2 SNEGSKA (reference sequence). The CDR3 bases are TGCAGTGCTAGAGATGAGGGGGAAGCTTTCTTT. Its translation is CSARDEGEAFF.

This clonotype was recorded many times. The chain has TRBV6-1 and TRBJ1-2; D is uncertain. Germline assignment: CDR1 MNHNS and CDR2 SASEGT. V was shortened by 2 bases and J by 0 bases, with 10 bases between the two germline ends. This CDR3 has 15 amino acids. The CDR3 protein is CASSETYQANYGYTF. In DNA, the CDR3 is TGTGCCAGCAGTGAAACTTACCAAGCTAACTATGGCTACACCTTC.